Presented here are 22 T cell receptor beta chains from one specimen sequenced in a study of cytomegalovirus exposure and HLA in healthy donors. PCR involved 60 Vbeta and 13 Jbeta primers. The protocol was immunoSEQ multiplex PCR, while the TCRdb copy is restricted to in-frame clones and leaves out a portion. The sample comprises a few hundred thousand clones, just over 70% of which are singletons, and about 2.1% rests with the top ten. Sequencing used PBMCs. Source of these receptors: a female donor in good health and CMV-seronegative.

In its sample, this clone was seen once. This chain joins TRBV5-1 and TRBJ2-5; the D is unclear. The J call is doubtful: the DNA matches TRBJ2-7 better. Germline V gene sequence: CDR1 SGHRS, CDR2 YFSETQ. This CDR3 spans 15 amino acids. In DNA, the CDR3 is TGCGCCAGCACTAAAATGTATGACAAGACCTACGAGCAGTACTTC. It yields the protein CASTKMYDKTYEQYF.

This clone was picked up a small number of times. The chain has TRBV5-6 and TRBJ2-5; 7 bases map to TRBD2. CDR3 length: 14 amino acids. The V segment lost 0 bases and the J segment 4 bases; nucleotides outside the gene matches: 3. Per germline, CDR1 SGHDT and CDR2 YYEEEE. CDR3 in DNA: TGTGCCAGCAGCTTGGGGGGAGGGTCAGAGACCCAGTACTTC. Translation: CASSLGGGSETQYF.

This clone occurred once. Other DNA sequences from this sample encode an identical CDR3 as well. This chain uses TRBV28 with TRBJ2-3, with a possible D match to TRBD2 (6 bases). Trimming shortened V by 1 base and J by 0 bases, and 8 bases separated the two germline ends. Germline CDR1 is MDHEN and CDR2 is SYDVKM. CDR3 length: 15 residues. The CDR3 here is CASSLSGSSTDTQYF. The CDR3 nucleotides are TGTGCCAGCAGTTTATCCGGGAGCAGCACAGATACGCAGTATTTT.

The J gene is TRBJ2-7, the V gene TRBV6-1; D gene unclear. V was shortened by 2 bases and J by 3 bases, with 14 bases between the two germline ends. Germline CDR1 and CDR2: MNHNS and SASEGT. This CDR3 has 15 amino acids. The CDR3 protein is CASSESVNLNYEQYF. CDR3 DNA sequence: TGTGCCAGCAGTGAATCTGTGAACTTGAACTACGAGCAGTACTTC.

The chain carries TRBV28 and TRBJ2-7; 10 bases line up with TRBD2. Trimming at V came to 6 bases and at J to 5 bases, leaving 16 bases not matched to a gene. Germline V gene sequence: CDR1 MDHEN, CDR2 SYDVKM. The CDR3 is made up of 17 amino acids. For the CDR3, the DNA is TGTGCCAGCAGGTTCGGTGGGACGAGCGGGAGGGCCCACGAGCAGTACTTC. It yields the protein CASRFGGTSGRAHEQYF.

The genes are TRBV6-6 and TRBJ2-1; 8 bases fit TRBD1. The CDR3 is 15 amino acids. V lost 8 bases to trimming and J lost 6 bases; unmatched junction nucleotides: 12. Per the germline V gene, CDR1 is MNHNY and CDR2 is SVGAGI (reference sequence). CDR3 amino acids: CASGMQGAIGNEQFF. DNA of the CDR3: TGTGCCAGCGGCATGCAGGGGGCGATTGGCAATGAGCAGTTCTTC.

The V gene is TRBV2, the J gene TRBJ2-5, with 8 nucleotides matching TRBD2. The CDR3 loop spans 16 amino acids. Per the germline V gene, CDR1 is SNHLY and CDR2 is FYNNEI. After removal of 2 bases from V and 0 bases from J, the junction contained 5 bases not matched to a gene. The CDR3 here is CASSENPSGYQETQYF. The CDR3 region has the DNA TGTGCCAGCAGTGAAAACCCTAGCGGGTACCAAGAGACCCAGTACTTC.

This clone was found once. V is TRBV10-3 and J is TRBJ1-2, with D unclear. The CDR3 covers 15 residues. Germline loops: CDR1 ENHRY, CDR2 SYGVKD. With 0 bases removed from V and 2 bases from J, the gap between germline ends came to 10 bases. DNA of the CDR3: TGTGCCATCAGTGAGTCCTATCGCCTGAACTATGGCTACACCTTC. Translation: CAISESYRLNYGYTF.

V is TRBV2 and J is TRBJ2-5; D uncertain. V lost 3 bases, J lost 2 bases, and 10 bases lay in between. Germline V gives CDR1 SNHLY, CDR2 FYNNEI. The CDR3 is made up of 14 amino acids. CDR3 protein: CASSDPRVQETQYF. In DNA, the CDR3 is TGTGCCAGCAGTGACCCACGGGTTCAAGAGACCCAGTACTTC.

J is TRBJ2-7 and V is TRBV5-6, with D possibly TRBD1 on 6 matching bases. Per the germline V gene, CDR1 is SGHDT and CDR2 is YYEEEE. The ends were cut back, 1 base at V and 3 bases at J, with 14 bases in the middle. CDR3 length equals 15 residues. CDR3 nucleotides: TGTGCCAGCAGCTTGAGGGGCAGGGGATACTACGAGCAGTACTTC. Its protein product is CASSLRGRGYYEQYF.

This chain links TRBV5-1 with TRBJ1-2; possible D gene TRBD1, 5 bases. This CDR3 spans 15 amino acids. Germline V gives CDR1 SGHRS, CDR2 YFSETQ. V was pared by 2 bases and J by 1 base, with 12 bases between. CDR3 protein: CASSFREGDNYGYTF. CDR3 sequence (DNA): TGCGCCAGCAGCTTCAGGGAAGGGGATAACTATGGCTACACCTTC.

The chain recombines TRBV7-6 with TRBJ2-3; possible D gene TRBD2, 6 bases. Trimming shortened V by 1 base and J by 2 bases, and 10 bases separated the two germline ends. The V gene's germline CDR1 is SGHVS and CDR2 FNYEAQ. The CDR3 has 15 amino acids. CDR3 residues: CASSLEASVTDTQYF. The CDR3 DNA follows: TGTGCCAGCAGCTTAGAGGCTAGCGTCACAGATACGCAGTATTTT.

This CDR3 is CASSLDYGGQARDTQYF. The DNA for the CDR3 is TGTGCCAGCAGCTTAGATTATGGAGGACAGGCCCGAGATACGCAGTATTTT. The rearrangement uses TRBV11-2 and TRBJ2-3; 7 bases match TRBD1. This CDR3 has 17 amino acids. J gave up 5 bases and V 0 bases, and 11 bases lay outside the gene matches. The germline V gene has CDR1 SGHAT and CDR2 FQNNGV.

This clone was seen just once. The chain combines TRBV5-1 with TRBJ2-7, with D possibly being TRBD1 (7 bases). The germline V gene has CDR1 SGHRS and CDR2 YFSETQ. V shed 5 bases and J shed 9 bases, with 12 bases lying between them. The CDR3 is 11 residues long. The CDR3 region has the DNA TGCGCCAGCAGTTACAGGGGAGGGCAGTACTTC. The encoded protein is CASSYRGGQYF.

CDR3 sequence: CASSDTGETDTQYF. The DNA for the CDR3 is TGCGCCAGCAGTGATACAGGGGAGACAGATACGCAGTATTTT. V is TRBV10-1 and J is TRBJ2-3; 7 bases match TRBD1. Germline lookup yields CDR1 WNHNN and CDR2 SYGVQD (reference sequence). Trimming took 3 bases from V and 3 from J; bases not matched to a gene: 3. The CDR3 is 14 amino acids.

The gene calls are TRBV2 and TRBJ2-7; D may be TRBD1 (5 bases). The CDR3 has 12 amino acids. Germline CDR1 and CDR2: SNHLY and FYNNEI. The V and J ends lost 8 bases and 4 bases respectively, with 12 bases between them. CDR3 DNA sequence: TGTGCCAGCGCCCTCCAGGGTTACGAGCAGTACTTC. Protein sequence: CASALQGYEQYF.

The chain combines TRBV7-6 with TRBJ2-7; possible D gene TRBD2, 6 bases. The V gene lost 4 bases and the J gene lost 2 bases, with 21 bases spanning the gap. In germline, CDR1 is SGHVS, CDR2 FNYEAQ. This CDR3 has 17 residues. The CDR3 DNA follows: TGTGCCAGCAGCTCCCGTAACGGGGCAGGGAGGACCTACGAGCAGTACTTC. This sequence encodes CASSSRNGAGRTYEQYF.

V gene TRBV6-1 combines with J gene TRBJ2-5; 11 nucleotides match TRBD1. Germline-derived CDR1 and CDR2 are MNHNS and SASEGT. The J segment lost 5 bases and the V segment lost 5 bases, leaving 7 bases of the junction unmatched. This CDR3 has 15 residues. CDR3 bases: TGTGCCAGCAGTCCCCGGACAGGGGGCAAGGAGACCCAGTACTTC. It translates to CASSPRTGGKETQYF.

The rearrangement joins TRBV9 to TRBJ2-7; 11 nucleotides match TRBD2. This CDR3 has 13 residues. The V gene end was trimmed by 4 bases and the J gene end by 6 bases; junction bases not matched to a gene: 3. Germline CDR1 reads SGDLS; CDR2 reads YYNGEE. The CDR3 DNA reads TGTGCCAGCAGCCTAGCGGGAGGTGGCGAGCAGTACTTC. Translating gives CASSLAGGGEQYF.

This clone was picked up one time. V gene TRBV12-2 combines with J gene TRBJ1-2; the table's TRBD1 call for D was not verified on the DNA. TRBV12-2 is tagged as a pseudogene. There are 18 residues in the CDR3. CDR3 protein: CASRLLYWVGTAEYGYTF. DNA for the CDR3: TGTGCAAGTCGCTTACTATATTGGGTCGGGACAGCCGAATATGGCTACACCTTC.

The chain is built from TRBV7-2 and TRBJ2-7; 8 nucleotides agree with TRBD2. This CDR3 contains 14 residues. Germline trimming cut 3 bases from V and 3 bases from J; bases unmatched to any gene: 4. Germline CDR1 is SGHTA and CDR2 is FQGNSA. Here the CDR3 reads CASSFTSGNYEQYF. The CDR3 DNA reads as TGTGCCAGCAGCTTTACTAGCGGCAACTACGAGCAGTACTTC.

The J gene is TRBJ2-3, the V gene TRBV19; 9 bases align to TRBD2. Germline loops: CDR1 LNHDA, CDR2 SQIVND (reference sequence). V dropped 4 bases and J dropped 4; count of bases not matched to a gene: 12. This CDR3 spans 17 amino acids. The CDR3, as DNA: TGTGCCAGTAGTAATCAGAGCGGGAGGCGGCTCGCAGATACGCAGTATTTT. Translation: CASSNQSGRRLADTQYF. The variable domain in full, completed from reference TRBV19 and TRBJ2-3, reads DGGITQSPKYLFRKEGQNVTLSCEQNLNHDAMYWYRQDPGQGLRLIYYSQIVNDFQKGDIAEGYSVSREKKESFPLTVTSAQKNPTAFYLCASSNQSGRRLADTQYFGPGTRLTVL.